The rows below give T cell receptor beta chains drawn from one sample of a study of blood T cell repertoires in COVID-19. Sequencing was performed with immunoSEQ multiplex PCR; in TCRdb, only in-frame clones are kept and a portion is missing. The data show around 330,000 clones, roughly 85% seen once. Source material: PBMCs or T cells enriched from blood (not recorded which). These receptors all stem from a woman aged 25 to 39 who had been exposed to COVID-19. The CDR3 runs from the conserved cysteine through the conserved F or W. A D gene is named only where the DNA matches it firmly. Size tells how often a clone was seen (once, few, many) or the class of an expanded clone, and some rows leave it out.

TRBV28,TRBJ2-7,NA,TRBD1,TGTGCCAGCAGTCTCCGACAGGGGTATACCTACGAGCAGTACTTC,CASSLRQGYTYEQYF
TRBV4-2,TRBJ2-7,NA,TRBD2,TGTGCCAGCAGCCAACATAGCGGGGTTAGCTCCTACGAGCAGTACTTC,CASSQHSGVSSYEQYF
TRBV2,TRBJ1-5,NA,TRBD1,TGTGCCAGCAGGGAGGGGACAGGGGGACATCAGCCCCAGCATTTT,CASREGTGGHQPQHF
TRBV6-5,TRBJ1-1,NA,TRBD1,TGTGCCAGCAGGACAGGGGGTCTTCGAAACACTGAAGCTTTCTTT,CASRTGGLRNTEAFF
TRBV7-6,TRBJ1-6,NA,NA,TGTGCCAGCAGCTTAACAGTACCAGCCAATTCACCCCTCCACTTT,CASSLTVPANSPLHF
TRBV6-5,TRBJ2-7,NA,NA,TGTGCCAGCAGTTACCGGGGACAATCTTACGAGCAGTACTTC,CASSYRGQSYEQYF
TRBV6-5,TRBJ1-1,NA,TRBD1,TGTGCCAGCAGTTACTCAACAGGGGTGGGTGAAGCTTTCTTT,CASSYSTGVGEAFF
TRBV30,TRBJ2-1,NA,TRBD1,TGTGCCTGGAAATATGGGACAGTTTACAATGAGCAGTTCTTC,CAWKYGTVYNEQFF
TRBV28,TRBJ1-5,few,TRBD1,TGTGCCGGTCGGGACAGGGGGCGTCAGCCCCAGCATTTT,CAGRDRGRQPQHF
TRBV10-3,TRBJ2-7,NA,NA,TGTGCCATCAGAACCCTAGGGGGAGGGCCGAAGGAGCAGTACTTC,CAIRTLGGGPKEQYF
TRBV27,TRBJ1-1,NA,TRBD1,TGTGCCAGCAGTTTCTCAACAGGGGGCAGAGCTTTCTTT,CASSFSTGGRAFF
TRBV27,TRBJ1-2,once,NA,TGTGCCAGCAGTCTATATTACAGGGCCGGGAACTATGGCTACACCTTC,CASSLYYRAGNYGYTF
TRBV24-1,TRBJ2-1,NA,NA,TGTGCCACCAGTGATTTCTCCTCCGAGGTCTACAATGAGCAGTTCTTC,CATSDFSSEVYNEQFF
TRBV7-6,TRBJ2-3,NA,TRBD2,TGTGCCAGCAGCTTAGAGAGCGGGAGGGCGGGCACAGATACGCAGTATTTT,CASSLESGRAGTDTQYF
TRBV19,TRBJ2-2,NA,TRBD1,TGTGCCAGTAGGTCCACGAGGACAGGGGGCTGGACCGGGGAGCTGTTTTTT,CASRSTRTGGWTGELFF
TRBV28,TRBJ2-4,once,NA,TGTGCCAGCAGTATGCCGGCGGCGGGAAACATTCAGTACTTC,CASSMPAAGNIQYF
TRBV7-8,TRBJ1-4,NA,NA,TGTGCCAGCAGCTTAGCGCGGACCCCGGGGACTAATGAAAAACTGTTTTTT,CASSLARTPGTNEKLFF
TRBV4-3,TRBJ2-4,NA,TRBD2,TGCGCCAGCAGCCAAGCACTTTGGACTAGCGGGGCGATTTTACCAAACATTCAGTACTTC,CASSQALWTSGAILPNIQYF
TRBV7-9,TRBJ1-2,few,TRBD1,TGTGCCAGCAGCCCCCGGGACAGGTCGGATGGCTACACCTTC,CASSPRDRSDGYTF
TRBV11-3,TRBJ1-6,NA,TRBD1,TGTGCCAGCAGCCCCGGGACAGGAAATAATTCACCCCTCCACTTT,CASSPGTGNNSPLHF
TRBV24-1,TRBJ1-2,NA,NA,TGTGCCACCAGTGACCGGGAAAGGGGCTACACCTTC,CATSDRERGYTF
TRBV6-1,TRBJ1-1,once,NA,TGTGCCAGCAGTGAAGCGAAGAGGACTGAAGCTTTCTTT,CASSEAKRTEAFF
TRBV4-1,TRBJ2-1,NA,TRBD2,TGCGCCAGCAGCCAAGTCACTAGCGGGGCGAGGAATGAGCAGTTCTTC,CASSQVTSGARNEQFF
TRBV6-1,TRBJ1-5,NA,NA,TGTGCCAGCAGTGAAGAAGAGGGTAGCAATCAGCCCCAGCATTTT,CASSEEEGSNQPQHF
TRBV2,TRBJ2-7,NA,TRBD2,TGTGCCAGCAGCTTATCTAGCGGAAGCTCCTACGAGCAGTACTTC,CASSLSSGSSYEQYF
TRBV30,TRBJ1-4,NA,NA,TGTGCCTGGAGCGAGGGGCTCGGGAGTGAAAAACTGTTTTTT,CAWSEGLGSEKLFF
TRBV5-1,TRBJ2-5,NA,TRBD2,TGCGCCAGCAGCTTGCCGGGGCCCGGGGGGGAGACCCAGTACTTC,CASSLPGPGGETQYF
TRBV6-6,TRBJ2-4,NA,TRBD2,TGTGCCAGCAGTCCTACGACTAGCGGGAGGGCGGTTCACGAAAACATTCAGTACTTC,CASSPTTSGRAVHENIQYF
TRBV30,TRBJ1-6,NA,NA,TGTGCCTGGAGTGTATCTCGGACTGTTTTTAATTCACCCCTCCACTTT,CAWSVSRTVFNSPLHF
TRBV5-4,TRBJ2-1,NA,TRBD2,TGTGCCAGCAGCTTGCCCTTAGCGGGAGGGCCGGATGAGCAGTTCTTC,CASSLPLAGGPDEQFF
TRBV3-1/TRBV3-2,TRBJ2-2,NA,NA,TGTGCCAGCAGCCAAATAGGGAGAGCCGGGGAGCTGTTTTTT,CASSQIGRAGELFF
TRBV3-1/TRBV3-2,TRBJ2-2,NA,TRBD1,TGTGCCAGCAGCCCGACAGGGGCTGTAAGTAGTGGGACCGGGGAGCTGTTTTTT,CASSPTGAVSSGTGELFF
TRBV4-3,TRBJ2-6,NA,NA,TGCGCCAGCTCGGGGGTAACTGGGGCCAACGTCCTGACTTTC,CASSGVTGANVLTF
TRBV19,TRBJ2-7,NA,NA,TGTGCCAGTAGTATACAGGGCCCTCCCTACGAGCAGTACTTC,CASSIQGPPYEQYF
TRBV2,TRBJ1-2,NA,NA,TGTGCCAGCAGCCCGGACACCTATGGCTACACCTTC,CASSPDTYGYTF